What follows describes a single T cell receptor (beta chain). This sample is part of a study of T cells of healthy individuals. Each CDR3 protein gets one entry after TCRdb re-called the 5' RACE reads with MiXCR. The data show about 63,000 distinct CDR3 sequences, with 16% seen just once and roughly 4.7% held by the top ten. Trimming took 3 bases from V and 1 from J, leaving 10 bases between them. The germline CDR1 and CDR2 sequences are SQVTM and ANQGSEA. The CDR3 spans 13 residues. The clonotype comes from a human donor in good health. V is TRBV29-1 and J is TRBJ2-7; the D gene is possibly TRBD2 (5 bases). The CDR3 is CSVDGSGSYEQYF. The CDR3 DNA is TGCAGCGTTGATGGGAGTGGTTCCTACGAGCAGTACTTC.